This record covers a single T cell receptor (beta chain). The target of this receptor is not known. Base quality data are lacking; no much larger clone is found one base away. Full-length TCR variable regions were amplified by 5' RACE PCR with constant-region reverse primers, and semi-nested PCR with Nested Universal Primer A was subsequently performed. Using the ReliaPrep RNA Cell Miniprep System, total RNA was extracted, and the SMARTer RACE 5'/3' Kit was then used to reverse transcribe the RNA into 5'RACE-ready cDNA. Multiplex adaptors were used to barcode full-length TCR alpha and beta libraries, and the barcoded libraries were sequenced on an Illumina MiSeq. In the authors' own workflow: Sequencing data were pooled across the five patients for each of nine subset-tissue groups and compared by unsupervised clustering of TCR gene usage. The Morisita-Horn index was used to calculate repertoire similarity, with shared sequences weighted according to their contribution to each repertoire. The public sequencing data were trimmed at Q25 with fastp and processed into clonotypes with MiXCR by TCRdb, which kept only in-frame beta chains. Rows with a matching CDR3 protein are joined into one entry that keeps the most common DNA and genes. In this record, the V and J calls reflect TCRdb's handling and not the investigators' own analysis. Here the sample has approximately 12,000 distinct CDR3 sequences; around 54% occur a single time. The ten biggest clones cover 9.5% to 15% of the sample.

The data belong to a study (dated by TCRdb to the mid-2010s). As for the study more broadly: The study set out to test whether tumor-infiltrating Tregs in breast cancer get recruited from blood Tregs or are instead converted in situ from other CD4+ T cell subsets.

V ends up 1 base short and J 1 base short, with an unmatched junction base count of 6. The CDR3 has 19 amino acids, counting the end cysteine and phenylalanine. Just CDR3 DNA is preserved here, 57 bases in frame from base 1. CDR1 and CDR2 are drawn from the germline V gene: MGHRA, YSYEKL. On the study overall, not on this receptor specifically: Tumor memory CD4+ T cell TCR gene usage was found to cluster with blood and lymph node memory CD4+ cells and with lymph node naive CD4+ cells. The validation in the larger cohort was limited to a single TCR beta V-J rearrangement instead of whole repertoires. The greatest overlap of tumor-infiltrating Treg TCR alpha and beta sequences was observed with tumor naive CD4+ T cells, followed by blood naive CD4+ T cells.

CD4+CD25+CD127-/low cells were isolated as Tregs. Tregs, naive and memory CD4+ T cells from tumor, blood and ipsilateral draining lymph nodes of roughly 5 breast cancer patients underwent full-length TCR alpha and beta sequencing. Tumor tissue and lymph nodes obtained by ipsilateral axillary dissection were perfused with PBS, cut into small pieces and digested using collagenase I and hyaluronidase. Sorted cell populations were confirmed by FACS to exceed 90% purity. The chain uses TRBV4-1 and TRBJ2-6, and 11 bases in between align with TRBD2. The source is a female donor with breast cancer. Specimen: tumor-infiltrating Tregs sorted from the breast tumor. The DNA is TGCGCCAGCAGCCAAGCGGGACTAGCGGAAAAATCTGGGGCCAACGTCCTGACTTTC. Translation gives CASSQAGLAEKSGANVLTF.